This TCR beta chain was retrieved from a study of beta chain features in type 1 diabetes (dated by TCRdb to between 2017 and 2018). Background for the entire study: Mean age, gender distribution, total cell number and subset yield were not different between patients and healthy donors. A total of under 140,000,000 sorted cells were examined across all samples, and the number of cells per subset was strongly correlated with RNA yield. The study compared TCRB repertoires of sorted circulating CD4+ T cell subsets between recently diagnosed type 1 diabetes patients and matched healthy donors. Whereas all 28 donors provided naive and central memory subsets, regulatory and stem cell-like memory subsets were isolated from just 8 patients and about eight healthy donors. Broad study findings and their caveats: At VDJ recombination sites, patients with type 1 diabetes made fewer insertions and deleted more nucleotides, a pattern implying thymic rearrangement abnormalities. Naive, central memory and regulatory TCRB repertoires appeared more similar among patients than among healthy donors. PCR may preferentially amplify shorter templates, but because patient and control samples were amplified and corrected together, any resulting skew would affect both groups equally. Because cDNA was sequenced instead of genomic DNA, activated cells with high expression could be over-represented, although the groups did not differ in activation or CD3 levels. A moderate but significant shortening of TCRB CDR3 length was observed in type 1 diabetes patients in all four CD4+ subsets. Because small numbers of individuals were included in the HLA sub-analyses, any influence of HLA type on TCRB rearrangement was left unresolved.

All of the isolated RNA was reverse transcribed with the High Capacity cDNA Reverse Transcription Kit, so expressed TCRB transcripts were sequenced. Deep immunoSEQ sequencing was applied to naive, central memory and regulatory T cell samples, giving an average of approximately 4 million total reads per sample. After sorted cells were lysed in RLT buffer, RNA was extracted with DNase-treated RNeasy Micro or Mini kits, with the choice depending on cell number. To prevent cross-contamination, every cell subset was processed on its own, while patient and healthy donor samples were processed together. Using the immunoSEQ multiplex PCR, TCRB sequences were amplified from cDNA into 87-bp fragments spanning the CDR3 region. Amplicons were sequenced on the Illumina HiSeq platform. Per the authors' processing: Synthetic template baselines were used to correct PCR bias computationally, reads within Hamming distance 2 were collapsed together, and singletons that could not be merged were discarded. Reads were aligned to IMGT to assign V, D and J genes, CDR3 length, and insertions or deletions at six rearrangement sites. Within each subset, clonotype counts were normalized to sorted cell number, and only after that were true diversity and Gini coefficients computed with the tcR R package. The overlap coefficient, calculated on TCRB nucleotide sequences, was used to quantify repertoire sharing. Entries here come from immuneACCESS through TCRdb and include only in-frame sequences with V and J called. Some clones fail to appear in such tables; in the studies checked, an unresolved V gene covers under half of the shortfall, and the cause of the remainder is unknown. V, J and clone size were drawn from that table, and D and trimming were deduced from the DNA. The sample table holds some 200,000 clones, of which roughly 11% were seen once. Approximately 1.5% of the sample is taken by the ten largest.

A single peripheral blood draw of roughly 0.11 L on average was collected from each donor into heparinised tubes. A BD FACSAria II and a panel including CD45RO, CCR7, CD25, CD127, CD95 and CD27 were used to sort naive, central memory, regulatory and stem cell-like memory CD4+ T cells. All sorted populations exceeded 95% purity. PBMCs were separated immediately by Lymphoprep density gradient centrifugation and were stained directly, without being cultured. Samples were stained and sorted in pairs, with one healthy donor and one patient per experiment, so that batch effects were minimized. The CDR3 sequence holds 14 residues, the cysteine and phenylalanine included. The kept DNA is CDR3 alone, 42 bases in frame from the first base. CDR1 SGHNT and CDR2 YENEEA are derived from the germline V gene. For this chain, trimming is 3 bases at the V end and 6 bases at the J end, and the number of junction bases without a gene match is 3.

With respect to this clone: Its antigen specificity is not known. Qualities for individual bases were not recorded, and no much larger clone is one base off.

The sequenced sample consisted of central memory CD4+ T cells from blood. This receptor was taken from a young man in good health. Recombination joined TRBV11-3 with TRBJ2-2; 8 central nucleotides agree with TRBD2. The nucleotide sequence is TGTGCCAGCAGCTTGACAGCGGGAGCCGGGGAGCTGTTTTTT. It translates as CASSLTAGAGELFF.